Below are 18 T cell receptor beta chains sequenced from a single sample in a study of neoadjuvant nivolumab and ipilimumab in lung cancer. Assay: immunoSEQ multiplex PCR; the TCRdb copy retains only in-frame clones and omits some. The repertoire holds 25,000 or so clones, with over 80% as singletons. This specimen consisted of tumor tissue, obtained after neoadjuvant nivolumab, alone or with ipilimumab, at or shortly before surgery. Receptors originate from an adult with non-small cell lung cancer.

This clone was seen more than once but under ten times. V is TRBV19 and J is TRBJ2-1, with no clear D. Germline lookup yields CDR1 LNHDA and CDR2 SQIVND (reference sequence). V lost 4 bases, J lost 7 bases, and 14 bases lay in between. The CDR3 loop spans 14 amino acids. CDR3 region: CASSRTTSVNEQFF. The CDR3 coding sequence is TGTGCCAGTAGTAGAACCACCTCGGTAAATGAGCAGTTCTTC.

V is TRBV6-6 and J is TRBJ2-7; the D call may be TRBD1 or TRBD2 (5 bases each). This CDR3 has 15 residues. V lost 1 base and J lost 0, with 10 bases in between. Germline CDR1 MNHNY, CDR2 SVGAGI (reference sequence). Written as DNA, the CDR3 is TGTGCCAGCAGTTACTTGGGGGTTAGCTCCTACGAGCAGTACTTC. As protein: CASSYLGVSSYEQYF.

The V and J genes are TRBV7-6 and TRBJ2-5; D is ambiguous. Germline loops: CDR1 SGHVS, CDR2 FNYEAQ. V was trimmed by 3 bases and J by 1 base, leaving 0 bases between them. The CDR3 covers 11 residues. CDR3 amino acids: CASSFQETQYF. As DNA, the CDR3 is TGTGCCAGCAGCTTCCAAGAGACCCAGTACTTC.

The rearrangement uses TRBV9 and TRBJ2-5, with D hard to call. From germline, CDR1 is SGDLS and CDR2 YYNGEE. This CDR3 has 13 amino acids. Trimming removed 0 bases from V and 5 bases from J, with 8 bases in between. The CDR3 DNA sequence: TGTGCCAGCAGCGTAGATCTAAGGGAGACCCAGTACTTC. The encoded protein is CASSVDLRETQYF.

CDR3 sequence reads: CASSYTRTGGGYGYTF. The CDR3 bases are TGTGCCAGCAGTTACACCCGGACAGGGGGTGGCTATGGCTACACCTTC. The genes are TRBV6-5 and TRBJ1-2; 10 nucleotides align to TRBD1. The CDR3 covers 16 residues. Trimming removed 2 bases from V and 4 bases from J; junction bases left unmatched: 7. CDR1 is MNHEY and CDR2 is SVGAGI in the germline V gene.

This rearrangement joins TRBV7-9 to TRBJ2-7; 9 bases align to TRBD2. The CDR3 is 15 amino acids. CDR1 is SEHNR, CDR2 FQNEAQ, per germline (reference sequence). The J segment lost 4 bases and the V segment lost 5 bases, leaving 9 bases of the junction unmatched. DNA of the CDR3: TGTGCCAGCAGCCCACCTGGGCTAGCGGGGTACGAGCAGTACTTC. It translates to CASSPPGLAGYEQYF. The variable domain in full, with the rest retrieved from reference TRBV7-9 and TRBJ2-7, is DTGVSQNPRHKITKRGQNVTFRCDPISEHNRLYWYRQTLGQGPEFLTYFQNEAQLEKSRLLSDRFSAERPKGSFSTLEIQRTEQGDSAMYLCASSPPGLAGYEQYFGPGTRLTVT.

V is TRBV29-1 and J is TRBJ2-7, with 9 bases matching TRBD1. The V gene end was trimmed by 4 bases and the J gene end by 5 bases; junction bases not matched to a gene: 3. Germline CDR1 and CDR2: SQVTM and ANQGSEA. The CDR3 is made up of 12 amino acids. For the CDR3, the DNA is TGCAGCGTTGGGGGGGACAGGGACGAGCAGTACTTC. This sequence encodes CSVGGDRDEQYF.

The CDR3 region has the DNA TGTGCCAGCAGCGACCACAGGGATATGAACACTGAAGCTTTCTTT. It specifies CASSDHRDMNTEAFF. The chain uses TRBV9 and TRBJ1-1, with a tentative D call TRBD1 (6 bases). CDR1 SGDLS and CDR2 YYNGEE come from the germline V gene. The CDR3 has 15 residues. Between the trimmed V and J ends, which lost 3 bases and 0 bases, there was a span of 12 bases.

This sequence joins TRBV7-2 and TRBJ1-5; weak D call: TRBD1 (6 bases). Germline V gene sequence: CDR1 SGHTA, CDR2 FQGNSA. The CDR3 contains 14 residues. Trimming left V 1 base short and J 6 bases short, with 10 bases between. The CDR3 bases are TGTGCCAGCAGCTTAGAGGGGGGCGGTCAGCCCCAGCATTTT. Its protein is CASSLEGGGQPQHF.

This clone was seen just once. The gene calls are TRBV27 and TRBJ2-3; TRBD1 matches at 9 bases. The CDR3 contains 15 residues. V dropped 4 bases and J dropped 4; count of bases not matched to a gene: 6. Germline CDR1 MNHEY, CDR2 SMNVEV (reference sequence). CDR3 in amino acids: CASSSPGQGSDTQYF. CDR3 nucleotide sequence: TGTGCCAGCAGTTCCCCGGGACAGGGCTCAGATACGCAGTATTTT.

This chain's CDR3 is CASSFGGAVGYTF. As DNA, the CDR3 is TGTGCCAGCAGCTTCGGGGGGGCTGTTGGCTACACCTTC. The J gene is TRBJ1-2, the V gene TRBV7-2, with TRBD1 as a possible D gene (6 bases). The CDR3 spans 13 residues. Trimming removed 3 bases from V and 7 bases from J, with 12 bases in between. CDR1 and CDR2 (germline): SGHTA, FQGNSA.

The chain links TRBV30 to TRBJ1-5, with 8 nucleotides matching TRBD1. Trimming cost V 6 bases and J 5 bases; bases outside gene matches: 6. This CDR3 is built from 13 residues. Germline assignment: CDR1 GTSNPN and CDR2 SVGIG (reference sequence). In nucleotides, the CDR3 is TGTGCCTGCTCCACAGGGGGAGATCAGCCCCAGCATTTT. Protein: CACSTGGDQPQHF.

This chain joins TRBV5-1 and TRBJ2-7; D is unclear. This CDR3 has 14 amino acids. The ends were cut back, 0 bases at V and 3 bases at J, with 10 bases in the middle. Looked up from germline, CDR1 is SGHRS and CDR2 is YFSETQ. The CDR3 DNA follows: TGCGCCAGCAGCTTGGACAGAACATACTACGAGCAGTACTTC. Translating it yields CASSLDRTYYEQYF.

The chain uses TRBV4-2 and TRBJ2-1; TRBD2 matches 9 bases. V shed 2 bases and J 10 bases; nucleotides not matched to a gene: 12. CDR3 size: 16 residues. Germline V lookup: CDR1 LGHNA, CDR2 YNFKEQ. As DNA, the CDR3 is TGTGCCAGCAGCCAACAACGTGAGTTAGCGGGGGCCGAGCAGTTCTTC. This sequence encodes CASSQQRELAGAEQFF.

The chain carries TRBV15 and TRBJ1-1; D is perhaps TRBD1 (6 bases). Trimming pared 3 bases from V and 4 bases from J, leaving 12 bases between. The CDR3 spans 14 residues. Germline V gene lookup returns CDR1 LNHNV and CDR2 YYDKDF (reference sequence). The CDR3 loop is CATSSGGSGTEAFF. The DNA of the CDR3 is TGTGCCACCAGCAGTGGGGGCTCCGGCACTGAAGCTTTCTTT. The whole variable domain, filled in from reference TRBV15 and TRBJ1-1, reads DAMVIQNPRYQVTQFGKPVTLSCSQTLNHNVMYWYQQKSSQAPKLLFHYYDKDFNNEADTPDNFQSRRPNTSFCFLDIRSPGLGDTAMYLCATSSGGSGTEAFFGQGTRLTVV.

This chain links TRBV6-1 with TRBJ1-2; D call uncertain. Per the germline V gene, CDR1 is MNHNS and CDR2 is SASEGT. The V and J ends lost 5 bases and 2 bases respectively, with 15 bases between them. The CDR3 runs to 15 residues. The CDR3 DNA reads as TGTGCCAGCAGTTCCCCGGGAGTTGGAAACTATGGCTACACCTTC. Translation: CASSSPGVGNYGYTF.

The CDR3 DNA sequence: TGTGCCTGGAGTGTATCTCTGGTTGCGGGCACTGAAGCTTTCTTT. Amino acids: CAWSVSLVAGTEAFF. V usage is TRBV30 and J usage is TRBJ1-1; D remains ambiguous. V gave up 0 bases and J gave up 4 bases, with 15 bases separating them. The CDR3 contains 15 residues. Germline lookup yields CDR1 GTSNPN and CDR2 SVGIG (reference sequence).

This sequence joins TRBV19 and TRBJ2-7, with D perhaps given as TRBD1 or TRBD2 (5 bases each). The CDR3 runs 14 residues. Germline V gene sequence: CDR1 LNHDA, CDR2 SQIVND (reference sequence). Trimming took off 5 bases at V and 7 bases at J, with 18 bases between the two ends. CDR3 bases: TGTGCCAGTAGTTCGGCCGGGACGAGGGTAGAGCAGTACTTC. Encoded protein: CASSSAGTRVEQYF.